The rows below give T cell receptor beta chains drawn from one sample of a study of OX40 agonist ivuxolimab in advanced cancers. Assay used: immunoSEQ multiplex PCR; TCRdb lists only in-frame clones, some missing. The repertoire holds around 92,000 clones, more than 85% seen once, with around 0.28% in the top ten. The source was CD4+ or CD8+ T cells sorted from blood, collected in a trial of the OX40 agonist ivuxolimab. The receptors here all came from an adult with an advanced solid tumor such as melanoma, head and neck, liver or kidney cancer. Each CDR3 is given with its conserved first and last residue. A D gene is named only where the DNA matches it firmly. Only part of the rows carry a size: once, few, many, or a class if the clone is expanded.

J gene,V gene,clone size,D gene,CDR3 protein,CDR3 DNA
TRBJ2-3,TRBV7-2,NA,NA,CASSLGGGDFDTQYF,TGTGCCAGCAGCTTAGGGGGTGGGGACTTTGATACGCAGTATTTT
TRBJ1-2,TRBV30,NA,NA,CAWTPWPRGYTF,TGTGCCTGGACCCCGTGGCCCCGCGGCTACACCTTC
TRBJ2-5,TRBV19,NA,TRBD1,CASSPLPGQGETQYF,TGTGCCAGTAGCCCTCTACCGGGACAGGGAGAGACCCAGTACTTC
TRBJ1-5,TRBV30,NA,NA,CAWSAARVGQPQHF,TGTGCCTGGAGTGCGGCCAGGGTAGGGCAGCCCCAGCATTTT
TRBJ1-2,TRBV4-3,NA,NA,CASSQGWAQGEWYGYTF,TGCGCCAGCAGCCAAGGTTGGGCGCAGGGTGAATGGTATGGCTACACCTTC
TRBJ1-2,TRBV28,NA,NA,CASSTSGIYGYTF,TGTGCCAGCAGCACCAGTGGTATCTATGGCTACACCTTC
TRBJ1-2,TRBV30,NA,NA,CAWSVHLGSRGYTF,TGTGCCTGGAGTGTACATTTGGGTTCAAGGGGCTACACCTTC
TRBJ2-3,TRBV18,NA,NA,CASSPPSTDTQYF,TGTGCCAGCTCGCCGCCTAGCACAGATACGCAGTATTTT
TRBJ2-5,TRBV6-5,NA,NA,CASTTDPRVTQYF,TGTGCCAGCACCACGGACCCGAGGGTGACCCAGTACTTC
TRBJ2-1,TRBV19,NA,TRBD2,CASSDPLAGTVDEQFF,TGTGCCAGTAGTGACCCTCTAGCGGGAACTGTCGATGAGCAGTTCTTC
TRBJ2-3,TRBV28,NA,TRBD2,CASSLWGLAGGDTDTQYF,TGTGCCAGCAGTTTATGGGGACTAGCGGGGGGAGATACAGATACGCAGTATTTT
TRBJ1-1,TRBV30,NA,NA,CAWSHGGRTEAFF,TGTGCCTGGAGTCACGGGGGGAGAACTGAAGCTTTCTTT
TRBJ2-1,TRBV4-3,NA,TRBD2,CASSQEQRGWDEQFF,TGCGCCAGCAGCCAAGAACAGCGGGGGTGGGATGAGCAGTTCTTC
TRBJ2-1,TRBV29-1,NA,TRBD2,CSVEDDGGANEQFF,TGCAGCGTTGAAGATGACGGGGGGGCCAATGAGCAGTTCTTC
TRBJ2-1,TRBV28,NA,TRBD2,CASSGGASGENEQFF,TGTGCCAGCAGTGGGGGAGCTAGCGGGGAGAATGAGCAGTTCTTC
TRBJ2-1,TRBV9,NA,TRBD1,CASSVVGTDERGAYNEQFF,TGTGCCAGCAGCGTAGTTGGGACAGACGAGAGAGGGGCCTACAATGAGCAGTTCTTC
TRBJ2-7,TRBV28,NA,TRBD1,CASSTTEGQAYEQYF,TGTGCCAGCAGTACAACCGAGGGACAGGCCTACGAGCAGTACTTC
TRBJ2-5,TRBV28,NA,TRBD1,CASSLSGTGFETQYF,TGTGCCAGCAGTCTATCCGGGACAGGGTTTGAGACCCAGTACTTC
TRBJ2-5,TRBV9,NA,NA,CASSVGGETQYF,TGTGCCAGCAGCGTAGGAGGAGAGACCCAGTACTTC
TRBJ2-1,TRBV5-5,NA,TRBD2,CASSSRGGAGEQFF,TGTGCCAGCAGCTCCCGCGGGGGGGCGGGTGAGCAGTTCTTC
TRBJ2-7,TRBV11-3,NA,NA,CASSLGVGGEQYF,TGTGCCAGCAGCTTAGGAGTAGGGGGCGAGCAGTACTTC
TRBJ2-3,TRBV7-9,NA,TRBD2,CAMGLAGEGDTQYF,TGTGCCATGGGACTAGCGGGAGAGGGAGATACGCAGTATTTT
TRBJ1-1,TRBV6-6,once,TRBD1,CASRADREERTEAFF,TGTGCCAGCAGGGCGGACAGGGAGGAGCGGACTGAAGCTTTCTTT
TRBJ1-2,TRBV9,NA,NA,CASSVRGGYGYTF,TGTGCCAGCAGCGTCAGGGGTGGTTATGGCTACACCTTC
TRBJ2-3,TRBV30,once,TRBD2,CAWSHGLAGGVADTQYF,TGTGCCTGGAGCCACGGACTAGCGGGAGGAGTTGCAGATACGCAGTATTTT
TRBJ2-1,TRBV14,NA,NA,CASSQEGSRERNEQFF,TGTGCCAGCAGCCAAGAAGGTAGCAGGGAGAGAAATGAGCAGTTCTTC
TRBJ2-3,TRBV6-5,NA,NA,CASSRLDTDTQYF,TGTGCCAGCAGCCGACTAGACACCGATACGCAGTATTTT
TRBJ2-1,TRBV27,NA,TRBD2,CASSLTSLGNEQFF,TGTGCCAGCAGTTTGACTAGCCTTGGGAATGAGCAGTTCTTC
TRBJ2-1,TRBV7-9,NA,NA,CASSLAAFPGNEQFF,TGTGCCAGCAGCTTAGCGGCGTTCCCTGGCAATGAGCAGTTCTTC
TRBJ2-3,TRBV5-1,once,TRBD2,CASSYGLATDTQYF,TGCGCCAGCAGCTACGGACTAGCCACAGATACGCAGTATTTT
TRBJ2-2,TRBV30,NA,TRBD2,CACRSGGFDTGELFF,TGTGCCTGTCGTAGCGGGGGGTTCGACACCGGGGAGCTGTTTTTT
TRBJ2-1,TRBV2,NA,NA,CASSERGSNEQFF,TGTGCCAGCAGTGAAAGGGGGAGCAATGAGCAGTTCTTC
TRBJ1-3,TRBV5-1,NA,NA,CASSLGSIGNTIYF,TGCGCCAGCAGCTTGGGCTCAATTGGAAACACCATATATTTT
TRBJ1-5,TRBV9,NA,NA,CASSVGGNSNQPQHF,TGTGCCAGCAGCGTCGGGGGAAATAGCAATCAGCCCCAGCATTTT
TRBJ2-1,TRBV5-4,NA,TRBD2,CASRPRRGGSYNEQFF,TGTGCCAGCAGGCCCCGGCGGGGGGGCTCCTACAATGAGCAGTTCTTC
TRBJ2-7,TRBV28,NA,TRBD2,CASSFGGTRLYEQYF,TGTGCCAGCAGTTTCGGCGGGACTAGGCTCTACGAGCAGTACTTC
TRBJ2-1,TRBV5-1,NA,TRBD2,CASSSGLAGINEQFF,TGCGCCAGCAGCTCTGGACTAGCGGGGATCAATGAGCAGTTCTTC
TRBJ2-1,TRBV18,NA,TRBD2,CASSPRSGLAGVYNEQFF,TGTGCCAGCTCACCACGGTCCGGACTAGCGGGGGTATACAATGAGCAGTTCTTC
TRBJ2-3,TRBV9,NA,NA,CASSPKTTDTQYF,TGTGCCAGCAGCCCAAAGACCACAGATACGCAGTATTTT
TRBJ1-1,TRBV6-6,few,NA,CASSTMNTEAFF,TGTGCCAGCAGTACCATGAACACTGAAGCTTTCTTT
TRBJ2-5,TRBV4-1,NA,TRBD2,CASSQPGLAELDLGTQYF,TGCGCCAGCAGCCAACCGGGACTAGCGGAACTGGACCTCGGGACCCAGTACTTC
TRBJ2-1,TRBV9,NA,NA,CASSVPGGSYNEQFF,TGTGCCAGCAGCGTACCCGGGGGCTCCTACAATGAGCAGTTCTTC
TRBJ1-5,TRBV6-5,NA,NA,CASSYRRHSNQPQHF,TGTGCCAGCAGTTACAGAAGACATAGCAATCAGCCCCAGCATTTT
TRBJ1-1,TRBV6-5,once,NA,CASSRTGANTEAFF,TGTGCCAGCAGCAGGACGGGGGCGAACACTGAAGCTTTCTTT
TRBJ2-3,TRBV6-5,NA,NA,CASSYGNTQYF,TGTGCCAGCAGTTACGGCAATACGCAGTATTTT
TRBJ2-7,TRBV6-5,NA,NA,CASSLQGSTYEQYF,TGTGCCAGCAGTCTACAGGGATCGACCTACGAGCAGTACTTC
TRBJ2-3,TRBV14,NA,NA,CASSQVRPHRDTQYF,TGTGCCAGCAGCCAAGTTCGACCACACAGGGATACGCAGTATTTT
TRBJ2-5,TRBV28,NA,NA,CASSLSPETQYF,TGTGCCAGCAGTTTATCCCCAGAGACCCAGTACTTC
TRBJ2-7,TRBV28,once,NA,CASSPIKPTSYEQYF,TGTGCCAGCAGCCCTATAAAGCCGACTAGTTACGAGCAGTACTTC
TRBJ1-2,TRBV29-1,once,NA,CSVGRDQSNYGYTF,TGCAGCGTTGGAAGGGACCAGAGTAACTATGGCTACACCTTC
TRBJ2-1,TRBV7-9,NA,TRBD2,CASSSVSSGRSGDEQFF,TGTGCCAGCAGCTCTGTTTCTAGCGGGAGATCCGGAGATGAGCAGTTCTTC
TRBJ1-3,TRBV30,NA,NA,CAWSLASSGNTIYF,TGTGCCTGGAGCCTCGCGAGCTCTGGAAACACCATATATTTT
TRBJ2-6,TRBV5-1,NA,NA,CASSFWGSSGANVLTF,TGCGCCAGCAGCTTTTGGGGGAGCTCTGGGGCCAACGTCCTGACTTTC
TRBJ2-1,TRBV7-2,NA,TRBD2,CASGLAGAVVDYNEQFF,TGTGCCAGCGGACTAGCGGGGGCGGTAGTGGACTACAATGAGCAGTTCTTC
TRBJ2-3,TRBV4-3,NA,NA,CASSQDIWTDTQYF,TGCGCCAGCAGCCAAGATATTTGGACAGATACGCAGTATTTT
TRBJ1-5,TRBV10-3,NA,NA,CAISPGNNQPQHF,TGTGCCATCAGCCCCGGGAACAATCAGCCCCAGCATTTT
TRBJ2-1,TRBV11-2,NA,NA,CASSLIPTSSNEQFF,TGTGCCAGCAGCTTAATCCCTACTAGTTCGAATGAGCAGTTCTTC
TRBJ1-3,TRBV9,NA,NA,CASSSPRAGNTIYF,TGTGCCAGCAGCTCACCGAGAGCTGGAAACACCATATATTTT